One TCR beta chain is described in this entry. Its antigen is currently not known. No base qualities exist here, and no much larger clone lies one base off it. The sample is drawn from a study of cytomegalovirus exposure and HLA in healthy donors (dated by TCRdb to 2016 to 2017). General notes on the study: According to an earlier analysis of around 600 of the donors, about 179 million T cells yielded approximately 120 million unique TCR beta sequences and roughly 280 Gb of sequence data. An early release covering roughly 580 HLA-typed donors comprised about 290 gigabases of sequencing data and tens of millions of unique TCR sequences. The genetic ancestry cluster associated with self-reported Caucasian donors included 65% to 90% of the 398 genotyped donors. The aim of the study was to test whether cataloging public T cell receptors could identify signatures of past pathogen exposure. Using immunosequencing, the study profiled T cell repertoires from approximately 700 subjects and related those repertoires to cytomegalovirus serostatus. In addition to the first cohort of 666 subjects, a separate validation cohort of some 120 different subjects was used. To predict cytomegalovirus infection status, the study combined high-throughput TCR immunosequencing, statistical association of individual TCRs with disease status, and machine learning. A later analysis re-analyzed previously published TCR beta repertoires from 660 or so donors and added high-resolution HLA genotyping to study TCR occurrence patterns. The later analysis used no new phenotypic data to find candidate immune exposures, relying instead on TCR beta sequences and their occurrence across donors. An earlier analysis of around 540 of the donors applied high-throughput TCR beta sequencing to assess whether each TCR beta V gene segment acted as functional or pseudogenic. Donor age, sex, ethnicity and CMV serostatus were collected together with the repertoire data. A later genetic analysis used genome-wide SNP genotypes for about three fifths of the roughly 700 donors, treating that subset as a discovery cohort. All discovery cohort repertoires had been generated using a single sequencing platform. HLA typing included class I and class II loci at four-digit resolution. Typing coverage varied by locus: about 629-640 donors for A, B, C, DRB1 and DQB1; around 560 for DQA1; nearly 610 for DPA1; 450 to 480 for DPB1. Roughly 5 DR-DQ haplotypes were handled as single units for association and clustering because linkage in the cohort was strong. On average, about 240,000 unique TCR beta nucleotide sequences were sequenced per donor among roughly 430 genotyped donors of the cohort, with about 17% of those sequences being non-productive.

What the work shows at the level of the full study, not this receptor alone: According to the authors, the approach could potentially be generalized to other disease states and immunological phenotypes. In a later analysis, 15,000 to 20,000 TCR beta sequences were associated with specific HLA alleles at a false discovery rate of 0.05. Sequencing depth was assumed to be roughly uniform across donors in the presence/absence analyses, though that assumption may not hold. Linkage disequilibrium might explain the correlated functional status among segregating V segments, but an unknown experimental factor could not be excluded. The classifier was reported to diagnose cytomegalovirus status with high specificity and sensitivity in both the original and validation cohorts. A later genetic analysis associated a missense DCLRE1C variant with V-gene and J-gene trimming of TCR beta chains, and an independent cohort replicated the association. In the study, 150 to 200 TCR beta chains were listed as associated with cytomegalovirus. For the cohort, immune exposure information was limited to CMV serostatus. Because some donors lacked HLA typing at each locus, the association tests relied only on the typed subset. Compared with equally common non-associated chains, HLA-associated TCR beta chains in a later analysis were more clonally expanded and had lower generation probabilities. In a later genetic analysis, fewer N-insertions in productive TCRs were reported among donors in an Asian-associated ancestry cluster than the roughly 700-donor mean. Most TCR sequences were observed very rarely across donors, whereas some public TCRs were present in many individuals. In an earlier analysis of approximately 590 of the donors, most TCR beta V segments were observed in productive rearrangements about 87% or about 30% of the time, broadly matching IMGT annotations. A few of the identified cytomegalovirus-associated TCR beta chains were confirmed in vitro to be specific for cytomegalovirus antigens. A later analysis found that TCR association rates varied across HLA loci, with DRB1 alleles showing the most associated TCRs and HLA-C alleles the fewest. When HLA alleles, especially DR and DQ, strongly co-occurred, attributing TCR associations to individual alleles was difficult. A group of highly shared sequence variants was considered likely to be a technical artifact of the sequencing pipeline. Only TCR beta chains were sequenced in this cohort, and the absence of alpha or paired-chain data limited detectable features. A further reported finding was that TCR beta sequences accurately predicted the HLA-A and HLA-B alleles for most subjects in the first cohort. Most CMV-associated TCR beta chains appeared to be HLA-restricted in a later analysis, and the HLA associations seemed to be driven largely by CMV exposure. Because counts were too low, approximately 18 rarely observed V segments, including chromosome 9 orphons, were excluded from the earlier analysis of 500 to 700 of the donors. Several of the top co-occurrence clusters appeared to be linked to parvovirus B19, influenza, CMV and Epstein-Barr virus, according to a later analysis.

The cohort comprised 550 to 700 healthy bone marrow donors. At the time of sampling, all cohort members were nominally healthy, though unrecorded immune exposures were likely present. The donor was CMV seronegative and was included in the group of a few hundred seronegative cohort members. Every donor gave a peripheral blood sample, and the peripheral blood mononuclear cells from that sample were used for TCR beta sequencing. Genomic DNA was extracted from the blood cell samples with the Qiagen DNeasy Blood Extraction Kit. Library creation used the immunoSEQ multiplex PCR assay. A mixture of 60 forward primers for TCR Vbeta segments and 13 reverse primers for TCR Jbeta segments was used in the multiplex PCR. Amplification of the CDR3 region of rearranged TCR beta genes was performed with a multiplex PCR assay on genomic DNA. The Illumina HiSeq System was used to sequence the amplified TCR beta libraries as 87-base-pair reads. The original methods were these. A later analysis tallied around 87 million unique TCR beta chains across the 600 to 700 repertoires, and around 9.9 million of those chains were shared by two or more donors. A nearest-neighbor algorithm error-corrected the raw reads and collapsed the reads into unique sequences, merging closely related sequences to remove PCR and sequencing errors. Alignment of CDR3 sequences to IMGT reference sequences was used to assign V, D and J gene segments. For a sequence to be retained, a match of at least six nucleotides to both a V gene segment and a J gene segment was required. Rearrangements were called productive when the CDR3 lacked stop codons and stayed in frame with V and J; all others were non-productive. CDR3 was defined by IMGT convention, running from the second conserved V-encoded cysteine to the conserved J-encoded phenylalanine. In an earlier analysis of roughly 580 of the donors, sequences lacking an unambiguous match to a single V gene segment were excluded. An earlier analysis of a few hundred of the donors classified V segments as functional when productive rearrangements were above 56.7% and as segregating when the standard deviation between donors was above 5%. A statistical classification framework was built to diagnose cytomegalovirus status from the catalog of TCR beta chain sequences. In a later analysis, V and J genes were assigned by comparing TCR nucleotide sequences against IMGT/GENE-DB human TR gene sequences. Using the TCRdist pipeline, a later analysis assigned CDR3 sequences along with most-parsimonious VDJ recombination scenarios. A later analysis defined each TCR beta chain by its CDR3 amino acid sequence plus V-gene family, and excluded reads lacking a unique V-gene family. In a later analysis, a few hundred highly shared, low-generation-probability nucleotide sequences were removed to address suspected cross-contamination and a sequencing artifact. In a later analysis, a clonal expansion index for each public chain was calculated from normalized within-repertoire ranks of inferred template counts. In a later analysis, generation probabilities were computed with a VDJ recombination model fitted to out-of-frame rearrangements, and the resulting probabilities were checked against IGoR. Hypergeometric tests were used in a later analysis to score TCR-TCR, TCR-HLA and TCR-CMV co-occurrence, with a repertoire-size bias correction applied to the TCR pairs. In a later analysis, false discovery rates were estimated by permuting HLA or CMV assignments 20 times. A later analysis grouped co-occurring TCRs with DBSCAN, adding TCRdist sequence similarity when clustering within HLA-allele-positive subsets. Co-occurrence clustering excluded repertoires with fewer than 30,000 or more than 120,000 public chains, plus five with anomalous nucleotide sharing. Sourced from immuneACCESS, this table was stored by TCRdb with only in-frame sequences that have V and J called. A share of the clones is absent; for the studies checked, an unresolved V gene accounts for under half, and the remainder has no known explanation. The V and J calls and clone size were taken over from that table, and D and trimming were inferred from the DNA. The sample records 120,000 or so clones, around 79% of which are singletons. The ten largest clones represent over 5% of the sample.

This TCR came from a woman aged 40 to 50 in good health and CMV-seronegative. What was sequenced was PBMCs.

The CDR3 region has the sequence CASSEGTGIGYEQYF. The base sequence is TGTGCCAGCAGTGAAGGGACAGGTATCGGCTACGAGCAGTACTTC. The sequence is built from TRBV6-1 and TRBJ2-7; 7 junctional bases match TRBD1. From cysteine to phenylalanine, the CDR3 is 15 amino acids long. Only CDR3 DNA remains: 45 bases, in frame from the first base. V has 1 base trimmed and J has 3 bases trimmed; junction bases matching no gene number 6. Taken from the germline V gene, the CDR1 and CDR2 loops are MNHNS and SASEGT.